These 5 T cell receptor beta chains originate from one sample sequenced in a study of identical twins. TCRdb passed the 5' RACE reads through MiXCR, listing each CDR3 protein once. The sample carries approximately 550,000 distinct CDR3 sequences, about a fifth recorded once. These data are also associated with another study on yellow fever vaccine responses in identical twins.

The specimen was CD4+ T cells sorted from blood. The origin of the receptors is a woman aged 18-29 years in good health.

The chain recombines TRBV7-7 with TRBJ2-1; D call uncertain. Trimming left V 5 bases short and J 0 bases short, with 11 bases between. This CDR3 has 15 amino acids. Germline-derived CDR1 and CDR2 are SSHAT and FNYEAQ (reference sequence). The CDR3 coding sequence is TGTGCCAGCAGCCGAACTCAGAGCTCCTACAATGAGCAGTTCTTC. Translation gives CASSRTQSSYNEQFF.

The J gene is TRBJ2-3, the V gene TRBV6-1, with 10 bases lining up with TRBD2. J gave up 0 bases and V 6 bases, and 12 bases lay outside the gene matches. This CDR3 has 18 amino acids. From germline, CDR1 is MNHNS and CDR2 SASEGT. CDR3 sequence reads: CASRQTSGLSASTDTQYF. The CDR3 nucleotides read TGTGCCAGCAGGCAGACTAGCGGGTTATCCGCTAGCACAGATACGCAGTATTTT.

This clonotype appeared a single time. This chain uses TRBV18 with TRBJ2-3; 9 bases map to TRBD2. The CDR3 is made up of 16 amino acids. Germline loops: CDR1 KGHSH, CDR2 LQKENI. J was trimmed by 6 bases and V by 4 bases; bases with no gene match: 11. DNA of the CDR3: TGTGCCAGCTCACTAGGGCTAGCGGGACCGTCCGATACGCAGTATTTT. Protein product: CASSLGLAGPSDTQYF.

The CDR3 sequence is CAISESGVGGPQETQYF. The CDR3, as DNA: TGTGCCATCAGTGAGTCCGGAGTCGGGGGCCCACAAGAGACCCAGTACTTC. The chain combines TRBV10-3 with TRBJ2-5; D could derive from TRBD1 or TRBD2 (6 bases each). CDR3 length: 17 residues. Germline CDR1 is ENHRY and CDR2 is SYGVKD. The V gene lost 0 bases and the J gene lost 2 bases, with 16 bases spanning the gap.

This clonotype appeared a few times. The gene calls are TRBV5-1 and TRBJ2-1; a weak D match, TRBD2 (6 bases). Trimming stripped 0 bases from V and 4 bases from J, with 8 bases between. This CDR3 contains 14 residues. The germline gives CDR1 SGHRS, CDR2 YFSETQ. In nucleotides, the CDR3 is TGCGCCAGCAGCTTGGATGGAGGGTACAATGAGCAGTTCTTC. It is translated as CASSLDGGYNEQFF.